The 3 T cell receptor beta chains listed next were all sequenced from one sample in a study of blood T cell repertoires in COVID-19. Profiled with immunoSEQ multiplex PCR; TCRdb holds only in-frame clones, not every one. Of over 70,000 clones detected, approximately 86% appear once; the ten largest clones hold 15% to 20%. The sequenced material came from peripheral blood. All receptors come from a human donor in a cohort sampled during active COVID-19.

This chain connects TRBV19 to TRBJ1-3; TRBD1 agrees at 8 bases. Germline CDR1 and CDR2: LNHDA and SQIVND (reference sequence). The V and J ends lost 5 bases and 3 bases, in that order; junction bases with no gene match: 3. There are 14 residues in the CDR3. CDR3 coding DNA: TGTGCCAGTAGTGGGGACAGGATTGGAAACACCATATATTTT. The encoded protein is CASSGDRIGNTIYF.

The V and J genes are TRBV6-5 and TRBJ2-1, with 9 bases aligning to TRBD1. Germline-derived CDR1 and CDR2 are MNHEY and SVGAGI. The CDR3 is 16 residues long. V trimming: 4 bases; J trimming: 4 bases; junction bases outside the gene matches: 8. The CDR3 DNA sequence: TGTGCCAGCAGTTTGACCGGGACAGGGACTTACAATGAGCAGTTCTTC. This sequence encodes CASSLTGTGTYNEQFF.

This chain uses TRBV18 with TRBJ2-3, with D perhaps TRBD2 (6 bases). Germline lookup yields CDR1 KGHSH and CDR2 LQKENI. CDR3 length: 15 amino acids. V shed 3 bases and J shed 5 bases, with 15 bases lying between them. This CDR3 reads CASSPAGIGQDTQYF. CDR3 in DNA: TGTGCCAGCTCACCGGCGGGAATCGGACAAGATACGCAGTATTTT. Full variable domain (outside the CDR3, taken from reference TRBV18 and TRBJ2-3): NAGVMQNPRHLVRRRGQEARLRCSPMKGHSHVYWYRQLPEEGLKFMVYLQKENIIDESGMPKERFSAEFPKEGPSILRIQQVVRGDSAAYFCASSPAGIGQDTQYFGPGTRLTVL.